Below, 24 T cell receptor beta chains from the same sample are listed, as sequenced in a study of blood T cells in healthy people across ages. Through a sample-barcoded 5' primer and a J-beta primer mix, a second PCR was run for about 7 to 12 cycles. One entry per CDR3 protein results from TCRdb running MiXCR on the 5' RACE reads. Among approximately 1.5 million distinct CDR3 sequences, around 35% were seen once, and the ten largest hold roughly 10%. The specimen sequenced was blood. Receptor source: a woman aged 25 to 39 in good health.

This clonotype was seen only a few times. The CDR3 loop reads CASSVAGQGYQETQYF. The CDR3, as DNA: TGTGCCAGCAGCGTAGCGGGACAGGGGTACCAAGAGACCCAGTACTTC. V and J are TRBV9 and TRBJ2-5; the match to TRBD1 covers 10 bases. The J segment lost 0 bases and the V segment lost 0 bases, leaving 2 bases of the junction unmatched. The CDR3 loop spans 16 amino acids. Germline V CDR1 and CDR2: SGDLS, YYNGEE.

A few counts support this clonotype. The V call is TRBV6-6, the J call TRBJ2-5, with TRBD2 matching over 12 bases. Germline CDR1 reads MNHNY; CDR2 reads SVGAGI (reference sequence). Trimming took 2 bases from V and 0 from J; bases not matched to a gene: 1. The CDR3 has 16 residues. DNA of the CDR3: TGTGCCAGCAGTTACCCTAGCGGGGGGGACCAAGAGACCCAGTACTTC. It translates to CASSYPSGGDQETQYF.

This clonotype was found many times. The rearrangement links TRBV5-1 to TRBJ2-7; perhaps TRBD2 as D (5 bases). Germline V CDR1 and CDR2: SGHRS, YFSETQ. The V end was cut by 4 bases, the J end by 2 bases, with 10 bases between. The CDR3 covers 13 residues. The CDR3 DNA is TGCGCCAGCAGCATGGACGGGACCTACGAGCAGTACTTC. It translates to CASSMDGTYEQYF.

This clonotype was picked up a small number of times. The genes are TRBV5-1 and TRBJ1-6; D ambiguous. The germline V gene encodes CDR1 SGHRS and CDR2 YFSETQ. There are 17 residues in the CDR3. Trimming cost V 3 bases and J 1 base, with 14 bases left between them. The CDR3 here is CASSSVPRESYNSPLHF. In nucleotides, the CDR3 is TGCGCCAGCAGCTCTGTCCCCCGGGAGTCCTATAATTCACCCCTCCACTTT.

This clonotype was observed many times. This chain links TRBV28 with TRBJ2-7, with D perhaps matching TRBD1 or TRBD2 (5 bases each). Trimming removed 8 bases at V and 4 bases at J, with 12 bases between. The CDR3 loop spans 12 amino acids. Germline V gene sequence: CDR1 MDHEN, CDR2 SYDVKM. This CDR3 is CASSGTVYEQYF. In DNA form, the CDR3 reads TGTGCCAGCTCGGGGACGGTATACGAGCAGTACTTC.

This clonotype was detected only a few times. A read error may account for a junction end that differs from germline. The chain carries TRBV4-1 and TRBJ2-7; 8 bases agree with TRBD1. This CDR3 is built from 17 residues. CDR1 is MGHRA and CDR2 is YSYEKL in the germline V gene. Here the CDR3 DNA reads TGCGCCAGCAGCCCTCGTGTTTCGGGACAGGACTCCCACGAGCAGTACTTC. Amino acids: CASSPRVSGQDSHEQYF.

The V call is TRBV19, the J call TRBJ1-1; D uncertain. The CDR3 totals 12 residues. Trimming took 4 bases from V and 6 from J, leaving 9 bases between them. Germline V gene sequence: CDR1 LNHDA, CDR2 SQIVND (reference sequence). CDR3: CASSTTRAEAFF. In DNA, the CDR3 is TGTGCCAGTAGTACTACAAGGGCTGAAGCTTTCTTT.

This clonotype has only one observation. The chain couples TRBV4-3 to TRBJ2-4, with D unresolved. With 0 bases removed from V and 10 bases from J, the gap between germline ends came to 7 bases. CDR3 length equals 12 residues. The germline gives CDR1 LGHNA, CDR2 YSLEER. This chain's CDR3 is CASSQDGRIQYF. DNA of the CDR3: TGCGCCAGCAGCCAAGACGGCCGAATTCAGTACTTC.

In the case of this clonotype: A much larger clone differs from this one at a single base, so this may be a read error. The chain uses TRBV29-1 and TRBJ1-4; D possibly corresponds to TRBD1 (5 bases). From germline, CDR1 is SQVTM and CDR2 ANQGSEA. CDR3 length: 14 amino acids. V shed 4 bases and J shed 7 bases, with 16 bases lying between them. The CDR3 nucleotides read TGCAGCGTTGGAGTCGAGACAGCCGGTGAAAAACTGTTTTTT. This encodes CSVGVETAGEKLFF.

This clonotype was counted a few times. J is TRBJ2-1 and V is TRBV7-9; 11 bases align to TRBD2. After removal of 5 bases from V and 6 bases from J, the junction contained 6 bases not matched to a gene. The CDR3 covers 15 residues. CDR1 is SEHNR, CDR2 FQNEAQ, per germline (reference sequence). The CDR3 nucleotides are TGTGCCAGCAGCCCAACTAGCGGGAGCCCCAATGAGCAGTTCTTC. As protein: CASSPTSGSPNEQFF.

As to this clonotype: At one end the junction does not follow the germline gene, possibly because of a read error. The CDR3 nucleotides read TGTGCCAGCAGTTTCAGCGCAGATGCGCAGTATTTT. Translation: CASSFSADAQYF. The V call is TRBV12-3 or TRBV12-4, the J call TRBJ2-3; D unresolved. This CDR3 is 12 amino acids long.

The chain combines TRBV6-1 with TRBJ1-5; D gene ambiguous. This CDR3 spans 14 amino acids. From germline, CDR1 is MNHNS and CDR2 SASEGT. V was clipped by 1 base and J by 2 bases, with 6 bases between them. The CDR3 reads CASSEGVGNQPQHF. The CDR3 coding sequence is TGTGCCAGCAGTGAAGGTGTGGGCAATCAGCCCCAGCATTTT.

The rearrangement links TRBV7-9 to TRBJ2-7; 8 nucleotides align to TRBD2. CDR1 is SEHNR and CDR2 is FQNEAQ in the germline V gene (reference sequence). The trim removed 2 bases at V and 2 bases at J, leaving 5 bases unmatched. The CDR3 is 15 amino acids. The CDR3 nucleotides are TGTGCCAGCAGCTTATCAGTAGCGGGGCCCTACGAGCAGTACTTC. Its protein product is CASSLSVAGPYEQYF.

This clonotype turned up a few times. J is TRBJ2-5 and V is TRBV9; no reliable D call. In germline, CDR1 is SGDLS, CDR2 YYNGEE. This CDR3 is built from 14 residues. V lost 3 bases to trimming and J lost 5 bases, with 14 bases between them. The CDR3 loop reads CASSDASSRETQYF. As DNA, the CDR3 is TGTGCCAGCAGCGATGCTAGTAGCCGGGAGACCCAGTACTTC.

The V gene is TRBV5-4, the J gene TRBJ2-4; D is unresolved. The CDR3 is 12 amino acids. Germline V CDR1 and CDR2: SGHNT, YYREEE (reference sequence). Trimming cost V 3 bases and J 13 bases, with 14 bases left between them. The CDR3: CASSWGYNEQYF. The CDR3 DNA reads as TGTGCCAGCAGCTGGGGTTACAATGAGCAGTACTTC.

The CDR3 coding sequence is TGCGCCAGCAGCCAAGTAGGCCAGACTAATGAAGCTTTCTTT. Protein product: CASSQVGQTNEAFF. The chain uses TRBV4-1 and TRBJ1-1; D is ambiguous. The CDR3 consists of 14 residues. In germline, CDR1 is MGHRA, CDR2 YSYEKL. With 1 base removed from V and 7 bases from J, the gap between germline ends came to 13 bases.

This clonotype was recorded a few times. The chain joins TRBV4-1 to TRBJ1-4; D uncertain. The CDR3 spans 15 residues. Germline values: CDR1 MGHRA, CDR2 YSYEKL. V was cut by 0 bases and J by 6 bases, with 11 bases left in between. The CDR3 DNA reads TGCGCCAGCAGCCAAGAGGGAGGAGGAGATGAAAAACTGTTTTTT. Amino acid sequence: CASSQEGGGDEKLFF.

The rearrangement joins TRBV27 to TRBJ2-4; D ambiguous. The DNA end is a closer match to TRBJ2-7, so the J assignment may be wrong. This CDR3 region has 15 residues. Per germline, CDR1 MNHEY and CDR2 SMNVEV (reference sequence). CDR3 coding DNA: TGTGCCAGCAGTTTTACTGGGGTAATGGGCTACGAGCAGTACTTC. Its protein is CASSFTGVMGYEQYF.

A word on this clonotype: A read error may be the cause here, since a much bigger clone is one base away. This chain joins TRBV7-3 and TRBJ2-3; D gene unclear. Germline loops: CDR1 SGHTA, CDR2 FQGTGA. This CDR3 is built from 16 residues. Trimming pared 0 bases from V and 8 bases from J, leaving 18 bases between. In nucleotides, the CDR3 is TGTGCCAGCAGCTTAACTGGCACTCGAGATGCAGGTACGCAGTATTTT. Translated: CASSLTGTRDAGTQYF. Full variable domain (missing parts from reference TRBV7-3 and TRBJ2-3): GAGVSQTPSNKVTEKGKYVELRCDPISGHTALYWYRQSLGQGPEFLIYFQGTGAADDSGLPNDRFFAVRPEGSVSTLKIQRTERGDSAVYLCASSLTGTRDAGTQYFGPGTRLTVL.

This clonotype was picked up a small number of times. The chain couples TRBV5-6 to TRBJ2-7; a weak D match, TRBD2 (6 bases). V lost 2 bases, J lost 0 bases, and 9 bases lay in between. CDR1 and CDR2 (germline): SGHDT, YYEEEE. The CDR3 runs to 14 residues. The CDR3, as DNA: TGTGCCAGCAGCTTTCGGGAGAGCTCCTACGAGCAGTACTTC. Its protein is CASSFRESSYEQYF.

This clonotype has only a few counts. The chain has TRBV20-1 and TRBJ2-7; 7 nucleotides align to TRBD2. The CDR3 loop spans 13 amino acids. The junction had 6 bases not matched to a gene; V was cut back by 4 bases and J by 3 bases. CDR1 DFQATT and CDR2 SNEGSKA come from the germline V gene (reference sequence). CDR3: CSAKTGGNYEQYF. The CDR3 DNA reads TGCAGTGCTAAGACGGGGGGAAACTACGAGCAGTACTTC.

The CDR3 sequence: CASSRQTGTIYNEQFF. In DNA, the CDR3 is TGTGCCAGCAGCCGTCAAACGGGAACTATCTACAATGAGCAGTTCTTC. J is TRBJ2-1 and V is TRBV7-3, with a weak D call TRBD2 (5 bases). CDR3 length: 16 residues. Germline CDR1 reads SGHTA; CDR2 reads FQGTGA. Trimming stripped 5 bases from V and 3 bases from J, with 17 bases between.

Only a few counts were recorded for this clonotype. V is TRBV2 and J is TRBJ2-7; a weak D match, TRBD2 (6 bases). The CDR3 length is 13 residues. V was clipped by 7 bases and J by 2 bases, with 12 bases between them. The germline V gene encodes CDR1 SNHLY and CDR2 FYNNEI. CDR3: CASKQASAYEQYF. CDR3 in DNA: TGTGCCAGCAAGCAGGCTAGCGCCTACGAGCAGTACTTC.

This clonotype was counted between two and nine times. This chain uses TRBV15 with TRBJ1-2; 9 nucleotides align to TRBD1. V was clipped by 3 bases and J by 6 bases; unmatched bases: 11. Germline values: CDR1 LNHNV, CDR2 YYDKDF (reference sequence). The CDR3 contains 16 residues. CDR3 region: CATSSRRTGDNNGYTF. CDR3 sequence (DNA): TGTGCCACCAGCAGTCGCAGGACAGGGGATAATAATGGCTACACCTTC.